These 27 T cell receptor beta chains were all obtained from the same sample, sequenced in a study of HIV-infected patients and healthy controls. Alpha and beta constant-region primers primed reverse transcription of around 0.5 ug RNA. Separate chain-specific third strand synthesis with multiplexing indices produced the alpha and beta libraries. TCRdb reanalysed the 5' RACE reads using MiXCR and keeps one entry per CDR3 protein. The table shows 5,500 to 7,500 distinct CDR3 sequences, with around 21% occurring only once. Whole blood was used without fractionation, so all unsorted peripheral T cells were included. This specimen was blood, taken before antiretroviral therapy. The receptors were gathered from an adult with HIV infection.

Remarks on this clonotype: A much more abundant neighbour one base away suggests this may be a read error. This chain links TRBV7-9 with TRBJ2-3; TRBD2 matches 7 bases. There are 16 residues in the CDR3. Germline V CDR1 and CDR2: SEHNR, FQNEAQ (reference sequence). The trim removed 6 bases at V and 5 bases at J, leaving 14 bases unmatched. CDR3 coding DNA: TGTGCCAGCAGATCCTCCACTTGGGGGGGTGTAGATACGCAGTATTTT. Its translation is CASRSSTWGGVDTQYF.

V usage is TRBV15 and J usage is TRBJ2-3; D is unresolved. Deletions cut 5 bases from V and 2 bases from J, with 17 bases between. Germline V CDR1 and CDR2: LNHNV, YYDKDF (reference sequence). CDR3 size: 16 residues. The CDR3 loop is CATSHMVLLLTDTQYF. CDR3 in DNA: TGTGCCACCAGCCACATGGTCCTACTCCTCACAGATACGCAGTATTTT.

This chain connects TRBV5-4 to TRBJ1-1; 8 bases agree with TRBD1. CDR3 length equals 13 residues. CDR1 is SGHNT and CDR2 is YYREEE in the germline V gene (reference sequence). The V and J ends lost 5 bases and 1 base, in that order; junction bases with no gene match: 1. Here the CDR3 DNA reads TGTGCCAGCAGGGGGACAGGGAACACTGAAGCTTTCTTT. Translation gives CASRGTGNTEAFF.

The table lists this clonotype with a few counts. The chain joins TRBV12-3 or TRBV12-4 to TRBJ2-4; 7 bases are a match to TRBD1. V dropped 3 bases and J dropped 5; count of bases not matched to a gene: 4. The CDR3 has 14 residues. Here the CDR3 DNA reads TGTGCCAGCAGTTTTGGGACAGTTGAAAACATTCAGTACTTC. Residues: CASSFGTVENIQYF.

This rearrangement joins TRBV6-5 to TRBJ1-2, with D unclear. The germline V gene has CDR1 MNHEY and CDR2 SVGAGI. CDR3 length: 14 amino acids. V lost 4 bases, J lost 6 bases, and 15 bases lay in between. CDR3 bases: TGTGCCAGCAGTTCAACGGTCAGAGGGAATGGCTACACCTTC. Encoded protein: CASSSTVRGNGYTF.

By its share, this clonotype is medium-sized. The chain carries TRBV5-5 and TRBJ2-2; no clear D. The CDR3 loop spans 13 amino acids. With 0 bases removed from V and 6 bases from J, the gap between germline ends came to 6 bases. The germline V gene has CDR1 SGHKS and CDR2 YYEKEE (reference sequence). As DNA, the CDR3 is TGTGCCAGCAGCTTGGTGATAGCCGGGGAGCTGTTTTTT. Encoded protein: CASSLVIAGELFF.

Turning to this clonotype: A much bigger clone sits one base away, suggesting this may be a read error. The rearrangement links TRBV28 to TRBJ1-1; D unclear. Germline V gene lookup returns CDR1 MDHEN and CDR2 SYDVKM. CDR3 length: 12 residues. CDR3 coding DNA: TGTGCCAGCAGTTGGCAAAAGGCTGAAGATTTCTTT. This translates into CASSWQKAEDFF.

This sequence joins TRBV7-9 and TRBJ2-3; the match to TRBD2 covers 8 bases. The germline CDR1 and CDR2 sequences are SEHNR and FQNEAQ (reference sequence). V shed 8 bases, J shed 6 bases, and the junction held 4 bases outside the gene matches. The CDR3 runs to 12 residues. Written as DNA, the CDR3 is TGTGCCAGCGGGCCGGGGGGGGATACGCAGTATTTT. Its translation is CASGPGGDTQYF.

In its sample, this clonotype is medium-sized. V usage is TRBV5-1 and J usage is TRBJ1-1; D is perhaps TRBD1 (5 bases). The CDR3 extends over 14 amino acids. The germline V and J ends were trimmed by 3 bases and 5 bases, with 14 bases remaining between them. The germline gives CDR1 SGHRS, CDR2 YFSETQ. The CDR3 sequence: CASSSHQGETEAFF. The DNA for the CDR3 is TGCGCCAGCAGCTCGCACCAGGGCGAGACTGAAGCTTTCTTT.

This clonotype has a count of ten or more. This sequence joins TRBV4-1 and TRBJ2-7; 11 nucleotides agree with TRBD1. The CDR3 has 17 amino acids. CDR1 is MGHRA and CDR2 is YSYEKL in the germline V gene. V trimming: 1 base; J trimming: 4 bases; junction bases outside the gene matches: 9. CDR3 sequence (DNA): TGCGCCAGCAGCCAAGGTTCCGGGACAGGGGGTTTTTACGAGCAGTACTTC. This translates into CASSQGSGTGGFYEQYF.

In this sample, this clonotype turned up many times. The chain recombines TRBV18 with TRBJ1-1; D remains unclear. Trimming removed 4 bases at V and 1 base at J, with 10 bases between. This CDR3 comprises 14 residues. Germline V gene lookup returns CDR1 KGHSH and CDR2 LQKENI. CDR3 loop: CASSHGRTNTEAFF. CDR3 in DNA: TGTGCCAGCTCACACGGCCGGACGAACACTGAAGCTTTCTTT.

This clonotype was observed at least ten times. The V gene is TRBV5-1, the J gene TRBJ2-5; no reliable D call. V was pared by 0 bases and J by 1 base, with 7 bases between. CDR3 size: 14 residues. Germline V gene data show CDR1 as SGHRS and CDR2 as YFSETQ. CDR3 region: CASSLGSTQETQYF. CDR3 nucleotides: TGCGCCAGCAGCTTGGGGTCCACCCAAGAGACCCAGTACTTC.

This clonotype was counted between two and nine times. One base away lies a much larger clone, so this may be a sequencing read error. V gene TRBV28 combines with J gene TRBJ2-3; D is perhaps TRBD1 or TRBD2 (6 bases each). Germline V CDR1 and CDR2: MDHEN, SYDVKM. Trimming cost V 7 bases and J 8 bases, with 19 bases left between them. The CDR3 runs to 14 residues. CDR3 residues: CASTKGGFWGTQYF. CDR3 sequence (DNA): TGTGCCAGCACTAAGGGGGGTTTTTGGGGTACGCAGTATTTT.

This clonotype was seen a handful of times. The chain combines TRBV21-1 with TRBJ2-3. TRBV21-1 has pseudogene status. This CDR3 is 19 amino acids long. The CDR3 sequence is CASSSKVGLTTASTDTQYF. CDR3 DNA sequence: TGTGCCAGCAGCTCCAAGGTCGGTTTGACAACGGCTAGCACAGATACGCAGTATTTT.

Relative to its sample, this clonotype is hyperexpanded. The gene calls are TRBV9 and TRBJ2-3, with D perhaps matching TRBD1 or TRBD2 (5 bases each). Germline loops: CDR1 SGDLS, CDR2 YYNGEE. The V gene lost 2 bases and the J gene lost 2 bases, with 9 bases spanning the gap. The CDR3 is made up of 14 amino acids. DNA for the CDR3: TGTGCCAGCAGCGTCTCAGGGACCACAGATACGCAGTATTTT. This encodes CASSVSGTTDTQYF. Supplemented by reference TRBV9 and TRBJ2-3, the full variable domain reads DSGVTQTPKHLITATGQRVTLRCSPRSGDLSVYWYQQSLDQGLQFLIQYYNGEERAKGNILERFSAQQFPDLHSELNLSSLELGDSALYFCASSVSGTTDTQYFGPGTRLTVL.

Judged by abundance, this clonotype is medium-sized (0.01 to 0.1%). The chain couples TRBV4-1 to TRBJ2-2; D is possibly TRBD1 or TRBD2 (6 bases each). V dropped 2 bases and J dropped 6 bases, with 13 bases sitting between them. Germline lookup yields CDR1 MGHRA and CDR2 YSYEKL. This CDR3 is 15 amino acids long. The DNA of the CDR3 is TGCGCCAGCAGCCAACAGGGGTGGGAGGCCGGGGAGCTGTTTTTT. Protein sequence: CASSQQGWEAGELFF.

This clonotype was seen once. The chain recombines TRBV24-1 with TRBJ2-3, with D uncertain. The germline V gene has CDR1 KGHDR and CDR2 SFDVKD. The CDR3 has 13 amino acids. With 2 bases removed from V and 7 bases from J, the gap between germline ends came to 9 bases. The CDR3 DNA reads as TGTGCCACCAGTGATTCTGCCGGGTATACGCAGTATTTT. This gives the protein CATSDSAGYTQYF.

The J gene is TRBJ2-3, the V gene TRBV6-2 or TRBV6-3; 8 positions match TRBD1. This CDR3 is built from 16 residues. V lost 2 bases, J lost 2 bases, and 6 bases stayed unmatched. Germline CDR1 and CDR2: MNHEY and SVGEGT. The CDR3 loop is CASSYADRDNTDTQYF. The CDR3 DNA follows: TGTGCCAGCAGTTACGCGGACAGGGATAACACAGATACGCAGTATTTT.

By share of the sample, this clonotype is medium-sized. V usage is TRBV7-9 and J usage is TRBJ1-4; tentative D call: TRBD1 (5 bases). V was clipped by 5 bases and J by 0 bases, with 16 bases between them. Germline V CDR1 and CDR2: SEHNR, FQNEAQ (reference sequence). The CDR3 is 17 residues long. CDR3 DNA sequence: TGTGCCAGCAGCCCCGGGGGGGTCTGGGCAACTAATGAAAAACTGTTTTTT. Its protein product is CASSPGGVWATNEKLFF.

This clonotype was detected only a few times. The chain employs TRBV12-3 or TRBV12-4 and TRBJ1-4; D call uncertain. The CDR3 is made up of 13 amino acids. V was trimmed by 6 bases and J by 4 bases, leaving 9 bases between them. CDR3 bases: TGTGCCAGCAGGAAACAGATTAATGAAAAACTGTTTTTT. This sequence encodes CASRKQINEKLFF.

This clonotype came up many times. The chain is built from TRBV9 and TRBJ2-1; D may be TRBD1 (8 bases). Per germline, CDR1 SGDLS and CDR2 YYNGEE. V lost 3 bases, J lost 0 bases, and 16 bases lay in between. The CDR3 runs to 17 residues. The chain's CDR3 is CASSAAQGGSSYNEQFF. The CDR3, as DNA: TGTGCCAGCAGCGCGGCACAGGGGGGGAGCTCCTACAATGAGCAGTTCTTC.

Only a few counts were recorded for this clonotype. A much larger clone is a single base away; this may be a read error. This rearrangement joins TRBV7-2 to TRBJ2-5; perhaps D is TRBD1 or TRBD2 (5 bases each). Germline-derived CDR1 and CDR2 are SGHTA and FQGNSA. Trimming removed 5 bases from V and 5 bases from J, with 12 bases in between. The CDR3 is 13 amino acids. Written as DNA, the CDR3 is TGTGCCAGCAGCCCCCACGAGGGGGAGACCCAGTACTTC. Protein sequence: CASSPHEGETQYF. Based on the CDR3 plus reference TRBV7-2 and TRBJ2-5, the full variable domain is GAGVSQSPSNKVTEKGKDVELRCDPISGHTALYWYRQSLGQGLEFLIYFQGNSAPDKSGLPSDRFSAERTGGSVSTLTIQRTQQEDSAVYLCASSPHEGETQYFGPGTRLLVL.

This clonotype has a count of ten or more. J is TRBJ2-5 and V is TRBV21-1; no DNA check was done on the table's D call, TRBD2. TRBV21-1 is listed as a pseudogene. This CDR3 region has 13 residues. The CDR3 here is CASSKGGGETQYF. The DNA for the CDR3 is TGTGCCAGCAGCAAGGGAGGGGGGGAGACCCAGTACTTC.

Turning to this clonotype: A much larger clone is a single base away; this may be a read error. The rearrangement links TRBV27 to TRBJ2-7; D is perhaps TRBD2 (5 bases). Germline V gene lookup returns CDR1 MNHEY and CDR2 SMNVEV (reference sequence). The CDR3 consists of 18 residues. Between the trimmed V and J ends, which lost 5 bases and 2 bases, there was a span of 25 bases. Here the CDR3 reads CASSPGVGSGPKPYEQYF. Here the CDR3 DNA reads TGTGCCAGCAGTCCCGGGGTAGGGTCTGGTCCTAAGCCCTACGAGCAGTACTTC.

In its sample, this clonotype ranks as medium-sized. J is TRBJ1-5 and V is TRBV10-2; D ambiguous. The CDR3 consists of 10 residues. V was pared by 8 bases and J by 9 bases, with 8 bases between. The germline gives CDR1 WSHSY, CDR2 SAAADI. The CDR3 spells CASGSLPQHF. DNA for the CDR3: TGCGCCAGCGGGTCGTTGCCCCAGCATTTT.

By frequency in the sample, this clonotype is medium-sized. The chain combines TRBV7-8 with TRBJ2-6; TRBD1 matches at 9 bases. This CDR3 spans 18 amino acids. The V gene end was trimmed by 7 bases and the J gene end by 0 bases; junction bases not matched to a gene: 10. The germline gives CDR1 SGHVS, CDR2 FQNEAQ. The CDR3 region is CASNHGTGRFSGANVLTF. CDR3 in DNA: TGTGCCAGCAACCACGGGACAGGGAGATTCTCTGGGGCCAACGTCCTGACTTTC.

This clonotype was seen more than once but under ten times. This could be a read error, since a much larger clone is one nucleotide away. The CDR3 DNA sequence: TGTGCCACTGCCATCCTACCCTGGGCCCTCCAAGAGACCCAGTACTTC. This codes for CATAILPWALQETQYF. This chain links TRBV6-5 with TRBJ2-5; D is unresolved. This CDR3 is 16 amino acids long. V gave up 10 bases and J gave up 1 base, with 22 bases separating them. Per the germline V gene, CDR1 is MNHEY and CDR2 is SVGAGI.